Reported below is one TCR beta chain. The antigen is not known. Semi-nested PCR with Nested Universal Primer A followed constant-region reverse priming of full-length variable regions. TCRdb re-derived calls from the 5' RACE reads in MiXCR, one entry per CDR3 protein. The table lists about 47,000 distinct CDR3 sequences, around 26% of them singletons. The CDR3 covers 14 residues. V dropped 6 bases and J dropped 1 base, with 14 bases sitting between them. Germline values: CDR1 SQVTM, CDR2 ANQGSEA. Notes on the study in general: Tumor Treg TCRs overlapped most with tumor naive CD4+ cells. In terms of TCR gene usage, tumor memory CD4+ T cells clustered together with blood and lymph node memory CD4+ cells, as well as with lymph node naive CD4+ cells.

Sequenced sample: naive CD4+ T cells sorted from blood. The subset denotes: naive CD4+ T cells, CD4+CD45RA+CD25-. The origin of this receptor is a female donor with breast cancer. The V and J genes are TRBV29-1 and TRBJ2-3; D may be TRBD2 (6 bases). The CDR3 here is CSVAPGLRTDTQYF. The CDR3 coding sequence is TGCAGCGTCGCTCCGGGACTCCGCACAGATACGCAGTATTTT.